This entry lists 21 T cell receptor beta chains sequenced from one sample in a study of T-cell memory formation after mild COVID-19 (dated by TCRdb to about 2021). Library creation used 5' RACE. Sequenced on an Illumina NovaSeq 6000. In TCRdb, the public reads were trimmed at Q25 with fastp and aligned with MiXCR, with productive beta chains retained. Rows with a matching CDR3 protein are joined into one entry that keeps the most common DNA and genes. The sample data list 11,000 to 15,000 distinct CDR3 sequences, and roughly a fifth of these were observed just once. The ten largest clones capture 45% to 50% of the sample. The sequenced sample was PBMCs or a T cell subset sorted from them (not recorded which). The receptors shown here come from an adult woman who had mild COVID-19 (a few samples of this study predate the infection). The sample titles of this study are shuffled in the database, so cell type and time point are left out; the donor was told from shared clones.

This clonotype was picked up many times. V and J are TRBV12-3 or TRBV12-4 and TRBJ2-3; D tentatively reads TRBD1 or TRBD2 (5 bases each). V gave up 6 bases and J gave up 5 bases, with 15 bases separating them. This CDR3 has 14 amino acids. CDR3 sequence (DNA): TGTGCCAGCAGCCCCCATCAGGGAGAAGATACGCAGTATTTT. It is translated as CASSPHQGEDTQYF.

This clonotype was counted many times. CDR3 in DNA: TGTGCCATCAGTACAGGGGGCCCCATGGATGGCTACACCTTC. The encoded protein is CAISTGGPMDGYTF. V is TRBV10-3 and J is TRBJ1-2; 9 positions agree with TRBD1. This CDR3 has 14 residues. Germline V CDR1 and CDR2: ENHRY, SYGVKD. J gave up 6 bases and V 5 bases, and 7 bases lay outside the gene matches.

This clonotype showed up many times. The chain has TRBV11-2 and TRBJ2-5; TRBD2 matches at 7 bases. The germline V gene has CDR1 SGHAT and CDR2 FQNNGV. CDR3 length: 14 amino acids. The junction had 3 bases not matched to a gene; V was cut back by 1 base and J by 4 bases. The DNA of the CDR3 is TGTGCCAGCAGCTTAGTCCGGGGGGTAGAGACCCAGTACTTC. This encodes CASSLVRGVETQYF.

In this sample, this clonotype turned up many times. The chain employs TRBV19 and TRBJ2-1; the match to TRBD2 covers 7 bases. Trimming took 7 bases from V and 4 from J; bases not matched to a gene: 13. CDR1 is LNHDA and CDR2 is SQIVND in the germline V gene (reference sequence). The CDR3 length is 16 residues. In DNA, the CDR3 is TGTGCCAGTAAGGGGCCTACTAGCGAGATTTACAATGAGCAGTTCTTC. Its translation: CASKGPTSEIYNEQFF.

The chain combines TRBV5-4 with TRBJ1-2, with 9 bases that match TRBD1. J lost 4 bases, V lost 4 bases, and 5 bases had no gene match. Per the germline V gene, CDR1 is SGHNT and CDR2 is YYREEE (reference sequence). The CDR3 runs 14 residues. The CDR3 loop is CASSMDRGGYGYTF. In nucleotides, the CDR3 is TGTGCCAGCAGCATGGACAGGGGTGGCTATGGCTACACCTTC.

The chain employs TRBV6-5 and TRBJ2-7, with TRBD2 identical over 7 bases. CDR3 size: 13 residues. After removal of 6 bases from V and 0 bases from J, the junction contained 2 bases not matched to a gene. Looked up from germline, CDR1 is MNHEY and CDR2 is SVGAGI. The CDR3 bases are TGTGCCAGCAGGAGGACTAGCTCCTACGAGCAGTACTTC. It yields the protein CASRRTSSYEQYF.

This clonotype was detected many times. V and J are TRBV6-2 or TRBV6-3 and TRBJ1-5; D is perhaps TRBD1 (5 bases). This CDR3 is built from 15 residues. CDR1 is MNHEY, CDR2 SVGEGT, per germline. Deletions cut 1 base from V and 5 bases from J, with 12 bases between. Here the CDR3 DNA reads TGTGCCAGCAGTTACTGGCCGACGGGGGATCAGCCCCAGCATTTT. It specifies CASSYWPTGDQPQHF.

This clonotype was observed at least ten times. The chain uses TRBV27 and TRBJ2-1; TRBD2 aligns across 14 bases. V lost 8 bases and J lost 8; bases outside the gene matches: 5. CDR1 and CDR2 (germline): MNHEY, SMNVEV (reference sequence). This CDR3 spans 14 amino acids. The CDR3 sequence: CASAGLAGAYEQFF. For the CDR3, the DNA is TGTGCCAGCGCGGGACTAGCGGGAGCATATGAGCAGTTCTTC.

V gene TRBV7-2 combines with J gene TRBJ2-5; D is ambiguous. Per germline, CDR1 SGHTA and CDR2 FQGNSA. Trimming pared 5 bases from V and 3 bases from J, leaving 13 bases between. The CDR3 sequence is 14 residues long. In DNA, the CDR3 is TGTGCCAGCAGCCCCCCTCACCAGGAAGAGACCCAGTACTTC. It codes for CASSPPHQEETQYF.

This clonotype was recorded at least ten times. The chain links TRBV6-4 to TRBJ2-7; the D call may be TRBD1 or TRBD2 (5 bases each). Germline CDR1 is MRHNA and CDR2 is SNTAGT. The CDR3 is 18 amino acids. V dropped 2 bases and J dropped 3 bases, with 23 bases sitting between them. The CDR3 DNA sequence: TGTGCCAGCAGTGACCCTCTGGCTTTATGGGAGACAGTCTACGAGCAGTACTTC. Amino acid sequence: CASSDPLALWETVYEQYF.

This clonotype was recorded at least ten times. J is TRBJ2-1 and V is TRBV6-5, with 11 bases matching TRBD2. Per germline, CDR1 MNHEY and CDR2 SVGAGI. CDR3 length: 16 amino acids. The V gene end was trimmed by 6 bases and the J gene end by 4 bases; junction bases not matched to a gene: 8. The CDR3 here is CASSPGTSGPYNEQFF. In DNA, the CDR3 is TGTGCCAGCAGCCCTGGGACTAGCGGTCCATACAATGAGCAGTTCTTC.

This clonotype showed up many times. The chain carries TRBV5-4 and TRBJ2-3; D might be TRBD2 (6 bases). The V end was cut by 3 bases, the J end by 6 bases, with 17 bases between. Germline assignment: CDR1 SGHNT and CDR2 YYREEE (reference sequence). The CDR3 covers 15 residues. CDR3 coding DNA: TGTGCCAGCAGCTCGCCGAGCGGGCCAGGGGATACGCAGTATTTT. This codes for CASSSPSGPGDTQYF.

V gene TRBV7-6 combines with J gene TRBJ2-5, with D maybe TRBD2 (6 bases). The V gene's germline CDR1 is SGHVS and CDR2 FNYEAQ. The CDR3 is 16 amino acids. The V and J ends lost 0 bases and 5 bases respectively, with 16 bases between them. The CDR3 is CASSLAGLEGRETQYF. CDR3 coding DNA: TGTGCCAGCAGCTTAGCGGGCCTAGAGGGGAGGGAGACCCAGTACTTC.

This clonotype was recorded at least ten times. The chain joins TRBV9 to TRBJ2-1; D may match TRBD1 or TRBD2 (5 bases each). Between the trimmed V and J ends, which lost 3 bases and 4 bases, there was a span of 14 bases. This CDR3 has 15 amino acids. CDR1 is SGDLS, CDR2 YYNGEE, per germline. The CDR3 nucleotides are TGTGCCAGCAGCGAAACGGGACCGACTTACAATGAGCAGTTCTTC. Translating it yields CASSETGPTYNEQFF. Full variable domain (outside the CDR3, taken from reference TRBV9 and TRBJ2-1): DSGVTQTPKHLITATGQRVTLRCSPRSGDLSVYWYQQSLDQGLQFLIQYYNGEERAKGNILERFSAQQFPDLHSELNLSSLELGDSALYFCASSETGPTYNEQFFGPGTRLTVL.

This clonotype has a count of ten or more. V and J are TRBV5-1 and TRBJ2-5, with TRBD2 identical over 10 bases. There are 17 residues in the CDR3. Germline-derived CDR1 and CDR2 are SGHRS and YFSETQ. The junction had 7 bases not matched to a gene; V was cut back by 0 bases and J by 2 bases. For the CDR3, the DNA is TGCGCCAGCAGCTTGGTAGTGGGACTAGCGTTTCAAGAGACCCAGTACTTC. The encoded protein is CASSLVVGLAFQETQYF.

This clonotype came up many times. The chain links TRBV12-3 or TRBV12-4 to TRBJ2-5; D unclear. This CDR3 is built from 16 residues. The V end lost 1 base, the J end lost 1 base, and 13 bases lay between the germline ends. CDR3 residues: CASSLGPGQLQETQYF. CDR3 sequence (DNA): TGTGCCAGCAGTTTAGGTCCTGGGCAGCTCCAAGAGACCCAGTACTTC.

This clonotype was detected many times. This chain uses TRBV7-6 with TRBJ1-1; possible D gene TRBD1, 6 bases. Trimming took off 4 bases at V and 2 bases at J, with 17 bases between the two ends. The CDR3 has 16 amino acids. Germline loops: CDR1 SGHVS, CDR2 FNYEAQ. In DNA, the CDR3 is TGTGCCAGCAGCTCCACCCGGGACACCGTTAACACTGAAGCTTTCTTT. Protein: CASSSTRDTVNTEAFF.

This clonotype occurred a few times. The chain employs TRBV20-1 and TRBJ1-2, with D unresolved. Trimming left V 0 bases short and J 4 bases short, with 12 bases between. The CDR3 loop spans 14 amino acids. CDR1 DFQATT and CDR2 SNEGSKA come from the germline V gene (reference sequence). CDR3 coding DNA: TGCAGTGCTAGAGATCAGGTCGGGCGCTATGGCTACACCTTC. Protein product: CSARDQVGRYGYTF.

CDR3 in amino acids: CASSPDRNTDTQYF. DNA for the CDR3: TGTGCCAGCAGCCCGGACAGGAACACAGATACGCAGTATTTT. This chain joins TRBV7-2 and TRBJ2-3, with 7 bases identical to TRBD1. The CDR3 is 14 amino acids. V trimming: 5 bases; J trimming: 2 bases; junction bases outside the gene matches: 4. The germline V gene has CDR1 SGHTA and CDR2 FQGNSA.

This clonotype has at least ten counts. The V gene is TRBV7-6, the J gene TRBJ2-7; 7 bases align to TRBD2. The CDR3 covers 15 residues. The junction had 5 bases not matched to a gene; V was cut back by 0 bases and J by 3 bases. Germline-derived CDR1 and CDR2 are SGHVS and FNYEAQ. CDR3 nucleotides: TGTGCCAGCAGCTTAGCGGCTAGCGGTTACTACGAGCAGTACTTC. Amino acids: CASSLAASGYYEQYF.

This clonotype was seen repeatedly, ten times or more. The V call is TRBV19, the J call TRBJ2-3, with D perhaps matching TRBD1 (5 bases). This CDR3 spans 13 amino acids. V lost 6 bases to trimming and J lost 2 bases, with 9 bases between them. The V gene's germline CDR1 is LNHDA and CDR2 SQIVND (reference sequence). The CDR3 DNA reads as TGTGCCAGTAGCGAACAGGCCACAGATACGCAGTATTTT. Translation gives CASSEQATDTQYF.